Listed here are 9 T cell receptor beta chains from one sample, sequenced in a study of blood T cell repertoires in COVID-19. The table came from immunoSEQ multiplex PCR; TCRdb's copy has only in-frame clones and leaves some out. Here the sample spans under 150,000 clones, less than 90% being singletons. Sequenced input: peripheral blood. These receptors were obtained from a man in his 70s with acute or convalescent COVID-19.

The genes are TRBV5-1 and TRBJ2-7; no reliable D call. Germline CDR1 is SGHRS and CDR2 is YFSETQ. Trimming took off 4 bases at V and 7 bases at J, with 15 bases between the two ends. The CDR3 runs to 13 residues. The CDR3 region is CASSTELRTEQYF. The CDR3 region has the DNA TGCGCCAGCAGCACAGAACTGCGAACTGAGCAGTACTTC.

This chain connects TRBV18 to TRBJ2-1, with 10 positions matching TRBD2. This CDR3 region has 16 residues. V lost 0 bases and J lost 7; bases outside the gene matches: 6. CDR1 is KGHSH and CDR2 is LQKENI in the germline V gene. The CDR3 region is CASSPPLAGGHNEQFF. The CDR3, as DNA: TGTGCCAGCTCACCACCGTTAGCGGGGGGCCATAATGAGCAGTTCTTC.

The genes are TRBV27 and TRBJ1-2; D possibly corresponds to TRBD1 (5 bases). Germline V gene sequence: CDR1 MNHEY, CDR2 SMNVEV (reference sequence). V gave up 2 bases and J gave up 3 bases, with 7 bases separating them. The CDR3 spans 13 residues. The CDR3 spells CASSLRGYYGYTF. DNA of the CDR3: TGTGCCAGCAGTTTAAGGGGCTACTATGGCTACACCTTC.

V usage is TRBV19 and J usage is TRBJ1-2; D perhaps matches TRBD1 (5 bases). This CDR3 has 19 amino acids. The germline CDR1 and CDR2 sequences are LNHDA and SQIVND (reference sequence). The V end was cut by 3 bases, the J end by 6 bases, with 29 bases between. DNA for the CDR3: TGTGCCAGTAGTATGCCCCGCGGGGCGCGGTTTAAAAGAGGGGATGGCTACACCTTC. This gives the protein CASSMPRGARFKRGDGYTF.

This chain joins TRBV28 and TRBJ2-3, with 7 bases fitting TRBD2. Germline values: CDR1 MDHEN, CDR2 SYDVKM. The CDR3 has 14 amino acids. Trimming cost V 6 bases and J 4 bases; bases outside gene matches: 7. CDR3 loop: CASRPWTSADTQYF. CDR3 in DNA: TGTGCCAGCAGACCCTGGACTAGTGCAGATACGCAGTATTTT.

The rearrangement uses TRBV10-3 and TRBJ1-5, with D perhaps TRBD1 (6 bases). The germline CDR1 and CDR2 sequences are ENHRY and SYGVKD. The CDR3 covers 14 residues. Between the trimmed V and J ends, which lost 8 bases and 0 bases, there was a span of 11 bases. The CDR3 bases are TGTGCCATCGGGGCAGGGGTTAGCAATCAGCCCCAGCATTTT. Translated, it gives CAIGAGVSNQPQHF.

The chain joins TRBV11-2 to TRBJ1-2; weak D call: TRBD1 (5 bases). V shed 2 bases and J shed 1 base, with 8 bases lying between them. Germline assignment: CDR1 SGHAT and CDR2 FQNNGV. The CDR3 sequence is 14 residues long. CDR3 amino acids: CASSLNRINYGYTF. The CDR3 DNA is TGTGCCAGCAGCTTAAACAGGATTAACTATGGCTACACCTTC.

The V and J genes are TRBV6-5 and TRBJ2-7; 8 bases are a match to TRBD2. After removal of 4 bases from V and 5 bases from J, the junction contained 7 bases not matched to a gene. From germline, CDR1 is MNHEY and CDR2 SVGAGI. CDR3 length: 14 amino acids. For the CDR3, the DNA is TGTGCCAGCAGTTCCGGGCGGGGGGCCCACGAGCAGTACTTC. Its protein product is CASSSGRGAHEQYF.

V gene TRBV3-1 (or the pseudogene TRBV3-2) combines with J gene TRBJ2-5; 7 bases align to TRBD2. CDR3 length: 15 amino acids. Germline loops: CDR1 LGHDT, CDR2 YNNKEL (reference sequence). The V gene end was trimmed by 5 bases and the J gene end by 0 bases; junction bases not matched to a gene: 6. The CDR3 coding sequence is TGTGCCAGCAGCTCGGGCGGGGGTAACCAAGAGACCCAGTACTTC. As protein: CASSSGGGNQETQYF.